Listed below are T cell receptor beta chains from one sample, sequenced in a study of blood T cell repertoires in COVID-19. Here immunoSEQ multiplex PCR was the method, and the copy in TCRdb shows in-frame clones only, minus some. The repertoire holds 70,000 or so clones, with 91% as singletons. The specimen was peripheral blood. These receptors all stem from a human donor in a cohort sampled during active COVID-19. Each CDR3 is given with its conserved first and last residue. The D gene is left open where the match is weak. Clone sizes are given selectively: once, few, many, or a class where the clone is expanded.

V	D	J	size	DNA	CDR3
TRBV6-5	TRBD1	TRBJ2-7	-	TGTGCCAGCAGCCCGGGACAGGGGACCTACGAGCAGTACTTC	CASSPGQGTYEQYF
TRBV11-2	-	TRBJ2-7	-	TGTGCCAGCAGCTTCCAGGGTGGTTACGAGCAGTACTTC	CASSFQGGYEQYF
TRBV19	-	TRBJ1-1	-	TGTGCCAGTAGTATTACTCCGAGTAACACTGAAGCTTTCTTT	CASSITPSNTEAFF
TRBV9	-	TRBJ1-6	-	TGTGCCAGCAGCGTAGCTAGCGGGAATTCACCCCTCCACTTT	CASSVASGNSPLHF
TRBV11-2	TRBD2	TRBJ2-7	-	TGTGCCAGCAGCTTAGGGGCGGGGGGGCCCTACGAGCAGTACTTC	CASSLGAGGPYEQYF
TRBV6-5	TRBD1	TRBJ1-4	-	TGTGCCAGCAGGAACGACAGGGGCGTTGAAAAACTGTTTTTT	CASRNDRGVEKLFF
TRBV7-8	TRBD1	TRBJ2-7	-	TGTGCCAGCAGCGGGGGACAGACCATCCTCGCCTACGAGCAGTACTTC	CASSGGQTILAYEQYF
TRBV4-3	TRBD2	TRBJ2-7	-	TGCGCCAGCAGCCCCTTGGCGGGGGACTCCTACGAGCAGTACTTC	CASSPLAGDSYEQYF
TRBV6-5	TRBD1	TRBJ2-3	-	TGTGCCAGCAGCCTAGGGGGACAGACTACAGATACGCAGTATTTT	CASSLGGQTTDTQYF
TRBV27	TRBD1	TRBJ1-4	-	TGTGCCAGCAGCCCGGGGACAGGGGGCGTAGAAAAACTGTTTTTT	CASSPGTGGVEKLFF
TRBV7-3	-	TRBJ1-1	-	TGTGCCAGCAGCTTAACCGGGGGGAACACTGAAGCTTTCTTT	CASSLTGGNTEAFF
TRBV24-1	-	TRBJ1-5	-	TGTGCCACCAGTGAAAGGGGGAATCAGCCCCAGCATTTT	CATSERGNQPQHF
TRBV11-2	TRBD1	TRBJ2-7	-	TGTGCCAGCAGCCCGAGACAGGGGATAAGCTACGAGCAGTACTTC	CASSPRQGISYEQYF
TRBV29-1	-	TRBJ2-7	-	TGCAGCGTTGAGACAGGAGTGTACGAGCAGTACTTC	CSVETGVYEQYF
TRBV2	TRBD1	TRBJ1-4	-	TGTGCCAGCTCATCAGGGGGGGAAAAACTGTTTTTT	CASSSGGEKLFF
TRBV29-1	-	TRBJ1-1	-	TGCAGCGTTGAAGATTCAGGGGTTGCGGCTGAAGCTTTCTTT	CSVEDSGVAAEAFF
TRBV28	TRBD1	TRBJ1-2	-	TGTGCCAGCAGTTTTCACCTGATTTTAGGGACAGGGGGTAGAAGAAACTATGGCTACACCTTC	CASSFHLILGTGGRRNYGYTF
TRBV11-2	-	TRBJ2-7	-	TGTGCCAGCAGCTTTTTATCTGGGAGAGATGACTACGAGCAGTACTTC	CASSFLSGRDDYEQYF
TRBV9	-	TRBJ2-1	-	TGTGCCAGCAGCGTAGGTAGCGGTGAGCAGTTCTTC	CASSVGSGEQFF
TRBV5-8	TRBD2	TRBJ2-7	-	TGTGCCAGCAGCTTGCGGGGGGGGTACGAGCAGTACTTC	CASSLRGGYEQYF
TRBV6-5	TRBD1	TRBJ2-7	-	TGTGCCAGCAGACTCGACAGGGTCTACGAGCAGTACTTC	CASRLDRVYEQYF
TRBV10-2	-	TRBJ2-1	-	TGCGCCAGCAGAGGGGGATTCCTCTACAATGAGCAGTTCTTC	CASRGGFLYNEQFF
TRBV11-2	-	TRBJ2-7	-	TGTGCCAGCAGCGCTACGGAGTTGCACGAGCAGTACTTC	CASSATELHEQYF
TRBV6-1	TRBD1	TRBJ1-1	-	TGTGCCAGCAGTGAATTCCGGACAGGGGAAGCTTTCTTT	CASSEFRTGEAFF
TRBV2	-	TRBJ1-1	once	TGTGCCAGCAGTTTGGACAAGGGTGAAGCTTTCTTT	CASSLDKGEAFF
TRBV7-2	TRBD1	TRBJ1-1	-	TGTGCCAGCAGCTTAGCCGGGACAGGGCCTGAAGCTTTCTTT	CASSLAGTGPEAFF
TRBV30	-	TRBJ1-5	-	TGTGCCTGGAGTGAAGGGAGGGGCAATCAGCCCCAGCATTTT	CAWSEGRGNQPQHF
TRBV19	TRBD1	TRBJ2-7	-	TGTGCCAGGACTACCGGGACAGGGTTTCCCGCCCCTTCCTACGAGCAGTACTTC	CARTTGTGFPAPSYEQYF
TRBV5-4	-	TRBJ2-7	-	TGTGCCAGCAGCTTCGGCGGCTCCTACGAGCAGTACTTC	CASSFGGSYEQYF
TRBV28	-	TRBJ1-2	-	TGTGCCAGCAGTCCGGGAAAAATCTATGGCTACACCTTC	CASSPGKIYGYTF
TRBV9	-	TRBJ2-7	-	TGTGCCAGCAGCGCCATGGGCCCCGAGCAGTACTTC	CASSAMGPEQYF
TRBV18	-	TRBJ2-7	-	TGTGCCAGCTCACCACAATCAGGCTCCTACGAGCAGTACTTC	CASSPQSGSYEQYF
TRBV11-2	TRBD1	TRBJ1-3	-	TGTGCCAGCAGCTTAGTCCCCCGGGACAGGGGCTCCTCTGGAAACACCATATATTTT	CASSLVPRDRGSSGNTIYF
TRBV5-8	-	TRBJ1-5	once	TGTGCCAGCAGCTCGCCCGGGGGACTCAATCAGCCCCAGCATTTT	CASSSPGGLNQPQHF
TRBV27	TRBD1	TRBJ1-2	-	TGTGCCAGCAGTGGCGGGGGACAGGCGCATGGCTACACCTTC	CASSGGGQAHGYTF
TRBV28	-	TRBJ1-5	-	TGTGCCAGCGACCCTCAATTCCTCGACTCCCGGGGCAATCAGCCCCAGCATTTT	CASDPQFLDSRGNQPQHF
TRBV9	-	TRBJ2-7	-	TGTGCCAGCAGCGTCGGCGGCTCCTACGAGCAGTACTTC	CASSVGGSYEQYF
TRBV4-1	-	TRBJ1-1	-	TGCGCCAGCAGCCAAGATAGGGGTACTGAAGCTTTCTTT	CASSQDRGTEAFF
TRBV2	TRBD1	TRBJ2-7	-	TGTGCCACCACACACAGGGGCCGAGACCCCTACGAGCAGTACTTC	CATTHRGRDPYEQYF
TRBV4-1	-	TRBJ1-5	once	TGCGCCAGCAGCCCGGGGGGGCCGAGCAATCAGCCCCAGCATTTT	CASSPGGPSNQPQHF
TRBV5-8	-	TRBJ2-7	-	TGTGCCAGCAGTCTACAGTCGATCAGCTCCTACGAGCAGTACTTC	CASSLQSISSYEQYF
TRBV9	-	TRBJ2-3	-	TGTGCCAGCAGCGTAGGAGAGAGATACACAGATACGCAGTATTTT	CASSVGERYTDTQYF
TRBV28	-	TRBJ2-5	-	TGTGCCAGCAGTTCGGCAGGCCAAGAGACCCAGTACTTC	CASSSAGQETQYF
TRBV15	-	TRBJ2-6	-	TGTGCCACCAGCAGAGATGGCCGCGGCGGGACTGGGGCCAACGTCCTGACTTTC	CATSRDGRGGTGANVLTF
TRBV28	-	TRBJ1-2	once	TGTGCCAGCAGTTTATCCGGGACATCGGATGGCTACACCTTC	CASSLSGTSDGYTF
TRBV6-5	-	TRBJ1-1	-	TGTGCCAGCAGCCCATTTATGGGGGGGACTGAAGCTTTCTTT	CASSPFMGGTEAFF
TRBV16	-	TRBJ1-6	-	TGTGCCAGCAGCCCCTCGGGGATGACCTCACCCCTCCACTTT	CASSPSGMTSPLHF